Listed here are 3 T cell receptor beta chains from one sample, sequenced in a study of blood T cell repertoires in COVID-19. The table came from immunoSEQ multiplex PCR; TCRdb's copy has only in-frame clones and leaves some out. The table has around 230,000 clones, about 81% seen once. Material for sequencing was peripheral blood. Every receptor here comes from a woman aged 55-69 years with active or convalescent COVID-19.

This chain connects TRBV18 to TRBJ2-7; weak D call: TRBD1 (5 bases). The germline V gene encodes CDR1 KGHSH and CDR2 LQKENI. The CDR3 loop spans 14 amino acids. V was cut by 2 bases and J by 1 base, with 9 bases left in between. This chain's CDR3 is CASSPKRGSYEQYF. The CDR3 DNA sequence: TGTGCCAGCTCACCAAAAAGGGGATCCTACGAGCAGTACTTC. Full variable domain (missing parts from reference TRBV18 and TRBJ2-7): NAGVMQNPRHLVRRRGQEARLRCSPMKGHSHVYWYRQLPEEGLKFMVYLQKENIIDESGMPKERFSAEFPKEGPSILRIQQVVRGDSAAYFCASSPKRGSYEQYFGPGTRLTVT.

The chain is built from TRBV13 and TRBJ1-1, with 10 bases matching TRBD1. Per germline, CDR1 PRHDT and CDR2 FYEKMQ (reference sequence). The CDR3 extends over 14 amino acids. Unmatched junction bases numbered 5, after V lost 4 bases and J lost 6 bases. In nucleotides, the CDR3 is TGTGCCAGCAGCTCGGACAGGGGGATTGCTGAAGCTTTCTTT. Protein product: CASSSDRGIAEAFF.

The chain has TRBV7-2 and TRBJ1-1; TRBD1 is a possible D gene (6 bases). CDR1 is SGHTA and CDR2 is FQGNSA in the germline V gene. CDR3 length: 16 residues. Trimming took off 0 bases at V and 5 bases at J, with 16 bases between the two ends. CDR3 nucleotides: TGTGCCAGCAGCTTAGCCGGCGGGGGGGCGGGTACTGAAGCTTTCTTT. It yields the protein CASSLAGGGAGTEAFF.